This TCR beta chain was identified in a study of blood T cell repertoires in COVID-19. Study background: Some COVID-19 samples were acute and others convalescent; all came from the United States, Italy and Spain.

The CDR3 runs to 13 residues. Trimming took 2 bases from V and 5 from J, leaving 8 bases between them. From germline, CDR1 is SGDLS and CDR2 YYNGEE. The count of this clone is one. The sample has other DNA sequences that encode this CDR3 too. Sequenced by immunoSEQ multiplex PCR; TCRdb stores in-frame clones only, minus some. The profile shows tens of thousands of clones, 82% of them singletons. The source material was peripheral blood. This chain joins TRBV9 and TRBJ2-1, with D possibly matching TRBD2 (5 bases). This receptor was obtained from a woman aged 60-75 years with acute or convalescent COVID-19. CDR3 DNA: TGTGCCAGCAGCGTCGACTACGACAATGAGCAGTTCTTC. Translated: CASSVDYDNEQFF.